These 19 T cell receptor beta chains originate from one sample sequenced in a study of cytomegalovirus exposure and HLA in healthy donors. Researchers ran the PCR with 60 Vbeta and 13 Jbeta primers. The data were produced by immunoSEQ multiplex PCR, yet TCRdb's version contains in-frame clones alone and is incomplete. Seen in this sample are 150,000 or so clones; the ten most common clones hold 1.5% to 2%. Sequenced input: PBMCs. All receptors come from a woman between 45 and 65 years old in good health and CMV-seronegative.

With regard to this clone: Different DNA sequences within this sample yield the same CDR3. CDR3 DNA sequence: TGTGCCAGCTCCCCTTCGGGGGGGTTGCACACCGGGGAGCTGTTTTTT. This codes for CASSPSGGLHTGELFF. The chain recombines TRBV18 with TRBJ2-2, with 8 nucleotides matching TRBD2. This CDR3 has 16 residues. J was trimmed by 3 bases and V by 6 bases; bases with no gene match: 9. Germline CDR1 KGHSH, CDR2 LQKENI.

The chain employs TRBV28 and TRBJ2-1, with TRBD2 matching over 13 bases. Germline CDR1 and CDR2: MDHEN and SYDVKM. V was clipped by 4 bases and J by 7 bases; unmatched bases: 4. The CDR3 spans 15 residues. The CDR3 reads CASSSRTSGSNEQFF. CDR3 sequence (DNA): TGTGCCAGCAGTTCCAGGACTAGCGGGAGTAATGAGCAGTTCTTC. The entire variable domain, with the rest obtained from reference TRBV28 and TRBJ2-1, is as follows: DVKVTQSSRYLVKRTGEKVFLECVQDMDHENMFWYRQDPGLGLRLIYFSYDVKMKEKGDIPEGYSVSREKKERFSLILESASTNQTSMYLCASSSRTSGSNEQFFGPGTRLTVL.

The chain links TRBV6-1 to TRBJ2-7, with 11 bases lining up with TRBD2. This CDR3 has 18 amino acids. Germline assignment: CDR1 MNHNS and CDR2 SASEGT. J lost 5 bases, V lost 2 bases, and 14 bases had no gene match. The CDR3 DNA sequence: TGTGCCAGCAGTGAAAGAAGGGCTAGCGGGAGGTCCGGGAACGAGCAGTACTTC. Amino acids: CASSERRASGRSGNEQYF.

V and J are TRBV4-2 and TRBJ2-5; maybe TRBD1 (6 bases). The CDR3 consists of 16 residues. Looked up from germline, CDR1 is LGHNA and CDR2 is YNFKEQ. V shed 1 base and J shed 9 bases, with 21 bases lying between them. CDR3 residues: CASSQVRIGMAGAQYF. DNA for the CDR3: TGTGCCAGCAGCCAAGTTCGGATTGGAATGGCAGGGGCCCAGTACTTC.

The chain uses TRBV2 and TRBJ2-7; no reliable D call. V was clipped by 1 base and J by 2 bases, with 12 bases between them. The CDR3 covers 15 residues. Germline V gene sequence: CDR1 SNHLY, CDR2 FYNNEI. CDR3 in DNA: TGTGCCAGCAGTGAAGACGGGTTAGGTACCTACGAGCAGTACTTC. This sequence encodes CASSEDGLGTYEQYF.

As concerns this clone: Within the sample, other DNA sequences also encode this same CDR3. The chain is built from TRBV5-1 and TRBJ1-3; maybe TRBD1 (5 bases). The V end was cut by 0 bases, the J end by 2 bases, with 6 bases between. CDR3 length: 14 residues. The germline gives CDR1 SGHRS, CDR2 YFSETQ. CDR3 nucleotide sequence: TGCGCCAGCAGCTTGGCAGGGACTGGAAACACCATATATTTT. Translation gives CASSLAGTGNTIYF.

The rearrangement uses TRBV9 and TRBJ1-1, with D maybe TRBD1 (6 bases). CDR1 is SGDLS, CDR2 YYNGEE, per germline. The germline V and J ends were trimmed by 3 bases and 0 bases, with 27 bases remaining between them. There are 20 residues in the CDR3. The CDR3 DNA sequence: TGTGCCAGCAGCGGGGACACTCCGGGCTCTCTAAACGTTATGAACACTGAAGCTTTCTTT. It yields the protein CASSGDTPGSLNVMNTEAFF.

The DNA for the CDR3 is TGTGCCAGCAGTACCGGGACTAGCGGGGCCACAGATACGCAGTATTTT. Its protein is CASSTGTSGATDTQYF. The chain links TRBV28 to TRBJ2-3; 13 nucleotides match TRBD2. Trimming cost V 5 bases and J 2 bases; bases outside gene matches: 4. The CDR3 has 16 residues. Germline assignment: CDR1 MDHEN and CDR2 SYDVKM.

The CDR3, as DNA: TGTGCCTGGAGTCATGAACAGGGGGCTACGGGGGAGCTGTTTTTT. This sequence encodes CAWSHEQGATGELFF. The chain couples TRBV30 to TRBJ2-2; 9 bases align to TRBD1. The CDR3 spans 15 residues. Germline CDR1 reads GTSNPN; CDR2 reads SVGIG (reference sequence). J was trimmed by 8 bases and V by 2 bases; bases with no gene match: 9.

V usage is TRBV28 and J usage is TRBJ2-7; weak D call: TRBD2 (5 bases). Trimming took off 6 bases at V and 5 bases at J, with 17 bases between the two ends. The CDR3 spans 14 residues. Germline values: CDR1 MDHEN, CDR2 SYDVKM. The DNA of the CDR3 is TGTGCCAGCAGCTCACCCGGGAATGGAAACGAGCAGTACTTC. Its protein product is CASSSPGNGNEQYF.

The V and J genes are TRBV6-6 and TRBJ1-6; D may be TRBD1 (6 bases). This CDR3 contains 15 residues. The V end lost 4 bases, the J end lost 2 bases, and 9 bases lay between the germline ends. Looked up from germline, CDR1 is MNHNY and CDR2 is SVGAGI (reference sequence). The CDR3 bases are TGTGCCAGCAGTTCTAAGGGGGCCTATAATTCACCCCTCCACTTT. This codes for CASSSKGAYNSPLHF.

The CDR3 loop is CASSQERGLSSYEQYF. The CDR3 region has the DNA TGCGCCAGCAGCCAAGAAAGGGGACTGAGCTCCTACGAGCAGTACTTC. The J gene is TRBJ2-7, the V gene TRBV4-3, with D possibly being TRBD2 (6 bases). Germline lookup yields CDR1 LGHNA and CDR2 YSLEER. The CDR3 length is 16 residues. V was pared by 0 bases and J by 0 bases, with 12 bases between.

The chain has TRBV7-9 and TRBJ2-7; weak D call: TRBD1 (5 bases). Germline assignment: CDR1 SEHNR and CDR2 FQNEAQ (reference sequence). Trimming stripped 3 bases from V and 6 bases from J, with 12 bases between. The CDR3 runs 13 residues. CDR3 residues: CASSFGSGREQYF. In nucleotides, the CDR3 is TGTGCCAGCAGCTTCGGTTCAGGGCGCGAGCAGTACTTC.

The chain uses TRBV6-1 and TRBJ2-5; TRBD2 agrees at 9 bases. Germline CDR1 and CDR2: MNHNS and SASEGT. CDR3 length: 13 amino acids. V shed 6 bases and J 5 bases; nucleotides not matched to a gene: 4. CDR3 DNA sequence: TGTGCCAGCAGGGTAGCGGGAGTGGAGACCCAGTACTTC. It yields the protein CASRVAGVETQYF.

The CDR3 reads CASSDVSGTGELFF. CDR3 in DNA: TGCGCCAGCAGCGACGTCTCCGGGACCGGGGAGCTGTTTTTT. The chain joins TRBV5-1 to TRBJ2-2, with D uncertain. V lost 4 bases and J 5 bases, leaving 12 bases between the germline ends. The CDR3 contains 14 residues. Germline V CDR1 and CDR2: SGHRS, YFSETQ.

The chain links TRBV28 to TRBJ2-3; D possibly corresponds to TRBD2 (6 bases). Germline loops: CDR1 MDHEN, CDR2 SYDVKM. The CDR3 totals 17 residues. V was pared by 3 bases and J by 3 bases, with 19 bases between. DNA for the CDR3: TGTGCCAGCAGTTTTATATCGGGGTCGGGAGTGACAGATACGCAGTATTTT. Translated, it gives CASSFISGSGVTDTQYF.

The V and J genes are TRBV28 and TRBJ1-1; D unclear. Germline CDR1 MDHEN, CDR2 SYDVKM. CDR3 length: 13 amino acids. Trimming left V 7 bases short and J 3 bases short, with 12 bases between. The CDR3 DNA reads TGTGCCAGCATCCCTCCGAGGTACACTGAAGCTTTCTTT. Amino acids: CASIPPRYTEAFF. The full variable domain, rest sourced from reference TRBV28 and TRBJ1-1, is DVKVTQSSRYLVKRTGEKVFLECVQDMDHENMFWYRQDPGLGLRLIYFSYDVKMKEKGDIPEGYSVSREKKERFSLILESASTNQTSMYLCASIPPRYTEAFFGQGTRLTVV.

The chain uses TRBV28 and TRBJ2-7, with 9 nucleotides matching TRBD1. In germline, CDR1 is MDHEN, CDR2 SYDVKM. The CDR3 covers 15 residues. The V and J ends lost 5 bases and 3 bases, in that order; junction bases with no gene match: 8. CDR3 in amino acids: CASSVRDREYYEQYF. CDR3 nucleotides: TGTGCCAGCAGTGTCCGGGACAGGGAATACTACGAGCAGTACTTC.

The genes are TRBV29-1 and TRBJ2-5, with 10 bases matching TRBD1. There are 12 residues in the CDR3. Germline CDR1 SQVTM, CDR2 ANQGSEA. V lost 8 bases to trimming and J lost 3 bases; unmatched junction nucleotides: 3. CDR3 DNA: TGCAGCTTGGGACAGGGGAAAGAGACCCAGTACTTC. Protein product: CSLGQGKETQYF.